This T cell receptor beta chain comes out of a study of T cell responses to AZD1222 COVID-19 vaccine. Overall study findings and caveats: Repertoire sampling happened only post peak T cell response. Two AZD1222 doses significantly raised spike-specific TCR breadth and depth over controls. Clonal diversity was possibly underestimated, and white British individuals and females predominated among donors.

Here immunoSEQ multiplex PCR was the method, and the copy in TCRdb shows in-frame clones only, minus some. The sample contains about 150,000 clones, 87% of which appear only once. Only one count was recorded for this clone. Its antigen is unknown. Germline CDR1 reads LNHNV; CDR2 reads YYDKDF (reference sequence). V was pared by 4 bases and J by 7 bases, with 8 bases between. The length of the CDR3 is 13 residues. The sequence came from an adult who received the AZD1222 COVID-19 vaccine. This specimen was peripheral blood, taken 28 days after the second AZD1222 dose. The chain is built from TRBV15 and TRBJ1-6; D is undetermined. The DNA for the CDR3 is TGTGCCACCAGCATGGCCCACAATTCACCCCTCCACTTT. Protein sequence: CATSMAHNSPLHF.